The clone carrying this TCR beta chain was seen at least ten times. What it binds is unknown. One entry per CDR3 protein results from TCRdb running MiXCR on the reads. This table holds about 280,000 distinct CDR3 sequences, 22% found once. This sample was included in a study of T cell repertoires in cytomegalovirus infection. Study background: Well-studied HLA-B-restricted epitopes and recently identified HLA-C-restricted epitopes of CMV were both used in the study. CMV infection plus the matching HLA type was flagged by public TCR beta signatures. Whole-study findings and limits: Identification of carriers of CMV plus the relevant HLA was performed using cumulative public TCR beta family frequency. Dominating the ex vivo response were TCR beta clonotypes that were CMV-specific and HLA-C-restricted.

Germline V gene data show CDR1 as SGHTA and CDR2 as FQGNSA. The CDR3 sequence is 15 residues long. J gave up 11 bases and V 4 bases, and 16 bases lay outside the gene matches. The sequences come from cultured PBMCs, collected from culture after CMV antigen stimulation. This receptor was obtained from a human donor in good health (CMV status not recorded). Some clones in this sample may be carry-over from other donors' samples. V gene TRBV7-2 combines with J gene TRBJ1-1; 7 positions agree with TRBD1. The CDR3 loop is CASSSHRGLGGEAFF. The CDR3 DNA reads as TGTGCCAGCAGCTCCCACAGGGGCCTCGGGGGGGAGGCTTTCTTT. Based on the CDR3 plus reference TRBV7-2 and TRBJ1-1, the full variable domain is GAGVSQSPSNKVTEKGKDVELRCDPISGHTALYWYRQSLGQGLEFLIYFQGNSAPDKSGLPSDRFSAERTGGSVSTLTIQRTQQEDSAVYLCASSSHRGLGGEAFFGQGTRLTVV.